A single sample is the source of the 20 T cell receptor beta chains below, sequenced in a study of shared clonotypes between healthy human individuals. Assay: immunoSEQ multiplex PCR; the TCRdb copy retains only in-frame clones and omits some. Of around 2.5 million clones in the sample, roughly 93% were seen once. Sequenced sample: naive CD4+ T cells from PBMCs. Subset specified: CD45RA+ positively selected. The receptors come from a man aged 18 to 30 in good health. Some clones in this sample may be carry-over from other donors' samples.

V is TRBV18 and J is TRBJ2-7, with 7 bases identical to TRBD1. This CDR3 is 14 amino acids long. The germline gives CDR1 KGHSH, CDR2 LQKENI. Unmatched junction bases numbered 9, after V lost 6 bases and J lost 4 bases. The CDR3 DNA reads TGTGCCAGCTCGCCCCGGGACAGAAGATACGAGCAGTACTTC. Residues: CASSPRDRRYEQYF.

The chain combines TRBV19 with TRBJ2-7, with D perhaps TRBD1 or TRBD2 (6 bases each). The germline V gene has CDR1 LNHDA and CDR2 SQIVND (reference sequence). Trimming took off 6 bases at V and 3 bases at J, with 12 bases between the two ends. The CDR3 totals 13 residues. CDR3 bases: TGTGCCAGTAGAGGGGGGCAGGGCTACGAGCAGTACTTC. The encoded protein is CASRGGQGYEQYF.

This clone appeared a single time. This chain connects TRBV5-4 to TRBJ2-7; maybe TRBD2 (6 bases). Germline CDR1 SGHNT, CDR2 YYREEE (reference sequence). The CDR3 contains 16 residues. V dropped 2 bases and J dropped 3 bases, with 18 bases sitting between them. Here the CDR3 DNA reads TGTGCCAGCAGCTTCGGGTCTGGGACGCGGGGCTACGAGCAGTACTTC. Translation: CASSFGSGTRGYEQYF.

The chain joins TRBV7-9 to TRBJ1-1, with D hard to call. The length of the CDR3 is 8 residues. V lost 4 bases to trimming and J lost 11 bases, with 2 bases between them. Germline V gene data show CDR1 as SEHNR and CDR2 as FQNEAQ (reference sequence). In DNA, the CDR3 is TGTGCCAGCAGCTCTGCTTTCTTT. Translated, it gives CASSSAFF.

This clone appeared a few times. This chain connects TRBV11-3 to TRBJ2-1; the D gene is possibly TRBD2 (6 bases). Trimming cost V 1 base and J 1 base, with 8 bases left between them. The V gene's germline CDR1 is SGHNT and CDR2 YENEEA. The CDR3 is 15 residues long. CDR3 loop: CASSLGGESYNEQFF. Written as DNA, the CDR3 is TGTGCCAGCAGCTTAGGGGGGGAGTCCTACAATGAGCAGTTCTTC.

This clone was observed a single time. V and J are TRBV27 and TRBJ2-4; D gene unclear. The CDR3 runs 16 residues. Germline assignment: CDR1 MNHEY and CDR2 SMNVEV (reference sequence). The germline V and J ends were trimmed by 3 bases and 0 bases, with 12 bases remaining between them. CDR3 coding DNA: TGTGCCAGCAGTTTTAACAGTAATATAGCCAAAAACATTCAGTACTTC. Protein product: CASSFNSNIAKNIQYF.

This chain uses TRBV28 with TRBJ2-3; D ambiguous. V dropped 9 bases and J dropped 1 base, with 11 bases sitting between them. The germline CDR1 and CDR2 sequences are MDHEN and SYDVKM. This CDR3 comprises 13 residues. CDR3 residues: CASNGGGTDTQYF. The CDR3 DNA reads as TGTGCCAGTAATGGCGGCGGCACAGATACGCAGTATTTT. Filled out from reference TRBV28 and TRBJ2-3, the complete variable domain reads DVKVTQSSRYLVKRTGEKVFLECVQDMDHENMFWYRQDPGLGLRLIYFSYDVKMKEKGDIPEGYSVSREKKERFSLILESASTNQTSMYLCASNGGGTDTQYFGPGTRLTVL.

The chain links TRBV28 to TRBJ2-7, with TRBD1 as a possible D gene (5 bases). The germline gives CDR1 MDHEN, CDR2 SYDVKM. CDR3 length equals 13 residues. V was clipped by 5 bases and J by 3 bases, with 11 bases between them. The CDR3 DNA follows: TGTGCCAGCAGTAACGCAGGGCTCTACGAGCAGTACTTC. Protein product: CASSNAGLYEQYF.

The chain carries TRBV4-2 and TRBJ2-3, with TRBD1 as a possible D gene (6 bases). Germline CDR1 is LGHNA and CDR2 is YNFKEQ. The ends were cut back, 0 bases at V and 2 bases at J, with 12 bases in the middle. CDR3 size: 16 residues. The CDR3: CASSQDFGGHTDTQYF. In DNA, the CDR3 is TGTGCCAGCAGCCAAGATTTTGGGGGACACACAGATACGCAGTATTTT.

This chain uses TRBV7-2 with TRBJ1-2, with a tentative D call TRBD1 (6 bases). Deletions cut 5 bases from V and 4 bases from J, with 20 bases between. This CDR3 region has 16 residues. CDR1 SGHTA and CDR2 FQGNSA come from the germline V gene. Here the CDR3 DNA reads TGTGCCAGCAGCCAAGGGGGGCAGGGCGAGGGCTATGGCTACACCTTC. It yields the protein CASSQGGQGEGYGYTF.

The chain joins TRBV28 to TRBJ1-2, with D unresolved. V was trimmed by 3 bases and J by 12 bases, leaving 11 bases between them. Germline CDR1 MDHEN, CDR2 SYDVKM. The CDR3 runs to 11 residues. CDR3 bases: TGTGCCAGCAGTTTGGCGGGAAGACACACCTTC. This encodes CASSLAGRHTF.

This clone came up once. The V call is TRBV27, the J call TRBJ1-5; D not resolved. Germline CDR1 and CDR2: MNHEY and SMNVEV (reference sequence). CDR3 size: 13 residues. V shed 2 bases and J shed 9 bases, with 11 bases lying between them. The CDR3 DNA reads TGTGCCAGCAGTTTAGAGGGCTTCGGGCCCCAGCATTTT. It codes for CASSLEGFGPQHF.

The sample holds a few counts of this clone. The same CDR3 is also encoded by other DNA sequences in this sample. The chain recombines TRBV30 with TRBJ2-7; 11 bases map to TRBD2. After removal of 2 bases from V and 2 bases from J, the junction contained 2 bases not matched to a gene. Germline V CDR1 and CDR2: GTSNPN, SVGIG (reference sequence). The CDR3 covers 14 residues. The CDR3 spells CAWSWTSGPYEQYF. The CDR3 DNA reads as TGTGCCTGGAGTTGGACTAGCGGGCCCTACGAGCAGTACTTC. The variable domain in full, completed from reference TRBV30 and TRBJ2-7, reads SQTIHQWPATLVQPVGSPLSLECTVEGTSNPNLYWYRQAAGRGLQLLFYSVGIGQISSEVPQNLSASRPQDRQFILSSKKLLLSDSGFYLCAWSWTSGPYEQYFGPGTRLTVT.

V and J are TRBV5-1 and TRBJ2-1; D remains unclear. The CDR3 is made up of 15 amino acids. V shed 1 base and J shed 2 bases, with 10 bases lying between them. Germline CDR1 is SGHRS and CDR2 is YFSETQ. The DNA of the CDR3 is TGCGCCAGCAGCTTGTCGCCAGACACCTACAATGAGCAGTTCTTC. This translates into CASSLSPDTYNEQFF.

This chain joins TRBV28 and TRBJ2-7; 12 bases line up with TRBD1. This CDR3 has 18 residues. Losses at the gene ends were 2 bases for V and 3 bases for J; bases not matched to a gene: 11. Looked up from germline, CDR1 is MDHEN and CDR2 is SYDVKM. CDR3: CASSLGTGGAGGVYEQYF. CDR3 DNA sequence: TGTGCCAGCAGTTTAGGGACAGGGGGCGCGGGAGGTGTCTACGAGCAGTACTTC.

CDR3 DNA: TGTGCCAGCAGCCTGGACAGGTCTAATGAAAAACTGTTTTTT. Residues: CASSLDRSNEKLFF. The chain couples TRBV7-2 to TRBJ1-4; 7 nucleotides line up with TRBD1. The J segment lost 3 bases and the V segment lost 5 bases, leaving 3 bases of the junction unmatched. Looked up from germline, CDR1 is SGHTA and CDR2 is FQGNSA. This CDR3 spans 14 amino acids.

The chain links TRBV28 to TRBJ2-3; 8 bases fit TRBD1. J gave up 0 bases and V 6 bases, and 5 bases lay outside the gene matches. CDR1 is MDHEN, CDR2 SYDVKM, per germline. The CDR3 has 15 residues. CDR3 DNA sequence: TGTGCCAGCAGGGGACAGGAGACGAGCACAGATACGCAGTATTTT. Protein sequence: CASRGQETSTDTQYF.

This clone was detected a few times. The rearrangement links TRBV10-3 to TRBJ1-1; D unclear. V lost 4 bases to trimming and J lost 7 bases, with 7 bases between them. The CDR3 extends over 11 amino acids. CDR1 and CDR2 (germline): ENHRY, SYGVKD. In DNA, the CDR3 is TGTGCCATCAGTGTGGGCAGTGAAGCTTTCTTT. Amino acid sequence: CAISVGSEAFF.

To note about this clone: The same CDR3 also results from other DNA sequences found in this sample. The CDR3 sequence: CASSPGGQYGYTF. The CDR3, as DNA: TGTGCCAGCTCACCAGGGGGGCAGTATGGCTACACCTTC. V and J are TRBV18 and TRBJ1-2; tentative D call: TRBD1 (6 bases). Germline V gives CDR1 KGHSH, CDR2 LQKENI. V was cut by 2 bases and J by 5 bases, with 9 bases left in between. The CDR3 sequence is 13 residues long.

The chain links TRBV27 to TRBJ1-5; D remains ambiguous. Trimming removed 6 bases from V and 0 bases from J, with 27 bases in between. The CDR3 totals 20 residues. Germline-derived CDR1 and CDR2 are MNHEY and SMNVEV (reference sequence). CDR3 region: CASSRIAPLLNKYSNQPQHF. The CDR3 region has the DNA TGTGCCAGCAGCCGAATAGCGCCACTATTAAACAAATATAGCAATCAGCCCCAGCATTTT.